These 32 T cell receptor beta chains originate from one sample sequenced in a study of shared clonotypes between healthy human individuals. Libraries were prepared by immunoSEQ multiplex PCR; TCRdb keeps only in-frame clonotypes and omits some of them. The data hold around 2.5 million clones, with over 85% observed a single time. Sequences were obtained from naive CD4+ T cells from PBMCs. Specified subset: CD45RA+ positively selected. The receptors shown here come from a man in his late teens or twenties in good health. Some clones in this sample may be carry-over from other donors' samples.

The chain joins TRBV4-3 to TRBJ1-4, with a tentative D call TRBD1 (6 bases). From germline, CDR1 is LGHNA and CDR2 YSLEER. The CDR3 loop spans 15 amino acids. The V end was cut by 1 base, the J end by 3 bases, with 9 bases between. The CDR3 sequence: CASSQAYRANEKLFF. CDR3 nucleotide sequence: TGCGCCAGCAGCCAAGCATACAGGGCTAATGAAAAACTGTTTTTT.

The V gene is TRBV27, the J gene TRBJ1-5; no definite D call. The germline V gene encodes CDR1 MNHEY and CDR2 SMNVEV (reference sequence). The V end lost 7 bases, the J end lost 1 base, and 14 bases lay between the germline ends. The CDR3 consists of 15 residues. CDR3 sequence (DNA): TGTGCCAGCAAACCTCTGCCGCGGAGCAATCAGCCCCAGCATTTT. Translated, it gives CASKPLPRSNQPQHF.

The chain joins TRBV25-1 to TRBJ2-1, with TRBD2 as a possible D gene (6 bases). The germline V and J ends were trimmed by 6 bases and 12 bases, with 21 bases remaining between them. Germline V CDR1 and CDR2: MGHDK, SYGVNS. The CDR3 has 14 amino acids. In nucleotides, the CDR3 is TGTGCCAGCAGCCTCCCCCAAGGACGGGAGAGGCAGTTCTTC. Translating it yields CASSLPQGRERQFF.

The genes are TRBV5-1 and TRBJ2-7, with 7 positions matching TRBD2. Germline-derived CDR1 and CDR2 are SGHRS and YFSETQ. V was pared by 4 bases and J by 5 bases, with 15 bases of the junction left unmatched. This CDR3 contains 16 residues. This CDR3 reads CASSPLAGLLGDEQYF. The CDR3 coding sequence is TGCGCCAGCAGCCCCTTAGCGGGTCTTCTAGGCGACGAGCAGTACTTC.

This rearrangement joins TRBV7-2 to TRBJ2-1; D may be TRBD2 (5 bases). CDR1 and CDR2 (germline): SGHTA, FQGNSA. Trimming left V 5 bases short and J 9 bases short, with 26 bases between. This CDR3 spans 17 amino acids. The CDR3 bases are TGTGCCAGCAGCCCTAGAGCTGCTAGCTTTGAGTTGGGTGAGCAGTTCTTC. Its protein product is CASSPRAASFELGEQFF. The variable domain in full, completed from reference TRBV7-2 and TRBJ2-1, reads GAGVSQSPSNKVTEKGKDVELRCDPISGHTALYWYRQSLGQGLEFLIYFQGNSAPDKSGLPSDRFSAERTGGSVSTLTIQRTQQEDSAVYLCASSPRAASFELGEQFFGPGTRLTVL.

V and J are TRBV6-5 and TRBJ2-7; TRBD1 matches at 9 bases. The CDR3 is 13 residues long. V shed 7 bases, J shed 6 bases, and the junction held 7 bases outside the gene matches. Germline CDR1 reads MNHEY; CDR2 reads SVGAGI. The CDR3 nucleotides read TGTGCCAGCACCTCGGGACAGGGTCGCGAGCAGTACTTC. It codes for CASTSGQGREQYF.

This clone was seen a handful of times. V usage is TRBV7-2 and J usage is TRBJ2-1, with 11 bases aligning to TRBD2. This CDR3 contains 14 residues. V lost 5 bases, J lost 14 bases, and 11 bases stayed unmatched. Per germline, CDR1 SGHTA and CDR2 FQGNSA. The CDR3 here is CASSRGGSGRGKFF. The CDR3 coding sequence is TGTGCCAGCAGCCGAGGTGGTAGCGGGAGGGGAAAGTTCTTC.

The J gene is TRBJ1-1, the V gene TRBV9; D ambiguous. The CDR3 is made up of 14 amino acids. Trimming removed 1 base from V and 2 bases from J, with 9 bases in between. Germline V gene data show CDR1 as SGDLS and CDR2 as YYNGEE. The CDR3 sequence is CASSVRSENTEAFF. The CDR3 nucleotides are TGTGCCAGCAGCGTAAGATCAGAAAACACTGAAGCTTTCTTT.

The rearrangement joins TRBV25-1 to TRBJ1-2, with D tentatively TRBD1 (6 bases). V shed 7 bases and J shed 11 bases, with 14 bases lying between them. The CDR3 is 11 amino acids. Germline loops: CDR1 MGHDK, CDR2 SYGVNS. The CDR3 region has the DNA TGTGCCAGCATGGGCCAGGGGCATTACACCTTC. As protein: CASMGQGHYTF.

V gene TRBV6-1 combines with J gene TRBJ2-3, with 13 bases aligning to TRBD2. CDR3 size: 16 residues. Germline CDR1 is MNHNS and CDR2 is SASEGT. With V trimmed by 2 bases and J by 6 bases, 5 bases remained unmatched. The CDR3 region has the DNA TGTGCCAGCAGTGAAACTAGCGGGAGGGCCGGGGATACGCAGTATTTT. Encoded protein: CASSETSGRAGDTQYF.

The V and J genes are TRBV6-1 and TRBJ2-2; D is uncertain. The CDR3 has 13 residues. The germline gives CDR1 MNHNS, CDR2 SASEGT. V shed 4 bases and J shed 5 bases, with 8 bases lying between them. CDR3 sequence (DNA): TGTGCCAGCAGTGTATTCTTTACCGGGGAGCTGTTTTTT. Encoded protein: CASSVFFTGELFF.

The rearrangement uses TRBV28 and TRBJ2-4; 10 bases agree with TRBD1. CDR1 MDHEN and CDR2 SYDVKM come from the germline V gene. The CDR3 sequence is 14 residues long. Germline trimming cut 5 bases from V and 8 bases from J; bases unmatched to any gene: 6. CDR3 region: CASSPGQGRDIQYF. CDR3 bases: TGTGCCAGCAGTCCGGGACAGGGGCGCGACATTCAGTACTTC.

The chain carries TRBV25-1 and TRBJ2-3; 11 bases line up with TRBD2. The CDR3 has 15 amino acids. Germline assignment: CDR1 MGHDK and CDR2 SYGVNS. Trimming cost V 7 bases and J 5 bases; bases outside gene matches: 8. CDR3 in DNA: TGTGCCAGCACAGTAGCGGGAGGGCCTGAAGATACGCAGTATTTT. Translation: CASTVAGGPEDTQYF.

V and J are TRBV5-1 and TRBJ1-5; D uncertain. CDR1 is SGHRS, CDR2 YFSETQ, per germline. The CDR3 is 15 residues long. Between the trimmed V and J ends, which lost 0 bases and 7 bases, there was a span of 14 bases. CDR3 loop: CASSLETGSSQPQHF. In DNA, the CDR3 is TGCGCCAGCAGCTTGGAGACGGGGTCGAGCCAGCCCCAGCATTTT. Filled out from reference TRBV5-1 and TRBJ1-5, the complete variable domain reads KAGVTQTPRYLIKTRGQQVTLSCSPISGHRSVSWYQQTPGQGLQFLFEYFSETQRNKGNFPGRFSGRQFSNSRSEMNVSTLELGDSALYLCASSLETGSSQPQHFGDGTRLSIL.

The rearrangement joins TRBV9 to TRBJ2-1, with 8 bases lining up with TRBD1. The V and J ends lost 2 bases and 5 bases, in that order; junction bases with no gene match: 6. CDR3 length equals 15 residues. In germline, CDR1 is SGDLS, CDR2 YYNGEE. The CDR3: CASSVTDRVNNEQFF. For the CDR3, the DNA is TGTGCCAGCAGCGTGACGGACAGGGTTAACAATGAGCAGTTCTTC.

The V call is TRBV14, the J call TRBJ2-7, with D uncertain. V gave up 0 bases and J gave up 7 bases, with 7 bases separating them. This CDR3 has 12 residues. Germline CDR1 reads SGHDN; CDR2 reads FVKESK. The CDR3 loop reads CASSQDSPEQYF. DNA of the CDR3: TGTGCCAGCAGCCAAGATAGTCCGGAGCAGTACTTC. Based on the CDR3 plus reference TRBV14 and TRBJ2-7, the full variable domain is EAGVTQFPSHSVIEKGQTVTLRCDPISGHDNLYWYRRVMGKEIKFLLHFVKESKQDESGMPNNRFLAERTGGTYSTLKVQPAELEDSGVYFCASSQDSPEQYFGPGTRLTVT.

V is TRBV28 and J is TRBJ2-5; D unclear. The CDR3 loop spans 13 amino acids. The germline V and J ends were trimmed by 4 bases and 5 bases, with 11 bases remaining between them. CDR1 and CDR2 (germline): MDHEN, SYDVKM. The CDR3 coding sequence is TGTGCCAGCAGTTCCCCGGAGACGGAGACCCAGTACTTC. Protein product: CASSSPETETQYF.

This chain connects TRBV7-8 to TRBJ1-1; D gene uncertain. The CDR3 consists of 17 residues. V dropped 2 bases and J dropped 0 bases, with 16 bases sitting between them. Germline V gives CDR1 SGHVS, CDR2 FQNEAQ. CDR3 nucleotide sequence: TGTGCCAGCAGCTTAATGCGGGGATCTCCCATGAACACTGAAGCTTTCTTT. This sequence encodes CASSLMRGSPMNTEAFF.

The genes are TRBV2 and TRBJ2-1; 12 nucleotides line up with TRBD2. The CDR3 has 15 amino acids. V trimming: 4 bases; J trimming: 9 bases; junction bases outside the gene matches: 7. Germline assignment: CDR1 SNHLY and CDR2 FYNNEI. CDR3 sequence reads: CASSVGLAGRAEQFF. In DNA form, the CDR3 reads TGTGCCAGCAGTGTCGGACTAGCGGGACGGGCTGAGCAGTTCTTC. Together with reference TRBV2 and TRBJ2-1, the CDR3 gives the full variable domain: EPEVTQTPSHQVTQMGQEVILRCVPISNHLYFYWYRQILGQKVEFLVSFYNNEISEKSEIFDDQFSVERPDGSNFTLKIRSTKLEDSAMYFCASSVGLAGRAEQFFGPGTRLTVL.

Comments on this clone: Its ends do not fully match the called genes, so a read error is possible. The CDR3 nucleotides read TGCAGTGCCCTGTCGGAGACAGTCAGCTTC. The encoded protein is CSALSETVSF. This chain uses TRBV20-1 with TRBJ2-7; maybe TRBD1 (5 bases). The V gene's germline CDR1 is DFQATT and CDR2 SNEGSKA (reference sequence). The CDR3 has 10 residues.

The rearrangement joins TRBV28 to TRBJ1-1; D is perhaps TRBD1 (6 bases). V dropped 3 bases and J dropped 1 base, with 12 bases sitting between them. The CDR3 runs 15 residues. CDR1 and CDR2 from the germline V gene are MDHEN and SYDVKM. The CDR3 nucleotides are TGTGCCAGCAGTTTTTCGGGGGGGCGGAACACTGAAGCTTTCTTT. The encoded protein is CASSFSGGRNTEAFF.

As for this clone: The identical CDR3 is also encoded by other nucleotide sequences in the sample. The V gene is TRBV19, the J gene TRBJ1-1, with a tentative D call TRBD1 (6 bases). V lost 4 bases and J 1 base, leaving 7 bases between the germline ends. Germline V CDR1 and CDR2: LNHDA, SQIVND (reference sequence). This CDR3 is built from 13 residues. For the CDR3, the DNA is TGTGCCAGTAGTAAGACAGGGAACACTGAAGCTTTCTTT. Translating gives CASSKTGNTEAFF.

The DNA for the CDR3 is TGTGCCAGCAGCTTAATGGGACTAGCGGGAGGTTTCCAGTTCTTC. Encoded protein: CASSLMGLAGGFQFF. The chain carries TRBV7-3 and TRBJ2-1; 15 nucleotides match TRBD2. The length of the CDR3 is 15 residues. The V gene's germline CDR1 is SGHTA and CDR2 FQGTGA. V gave up 1 base and J gave up 13 bases; unmatched junction bases: 5.

V and J are TRBV9 and TRBJ2-1; 7 positions match TRBD2. The CDR3 is made up of 16 amino acids. Losses at the gene ends were 5 bases for V and 4 bases for J; bases not matched to a gene: 12. Per the germline V gene, CDR1 is SGDLS and CDR2 is YYNGEE. CDR3 DNA: TGTGCCAGCAGTCTAGTCAGAGCGGGACCATACAATGAGCAGTTCTTC. As protein: CASSLVRAGPYNEQFF.

The chain links TRBV30 to TRBJ1-1; D is unclear. CDR1 and CDR2 from the germline V gene are GTSNPN and SVGIG (reference sequence). The CDR3 runs 14 residues. Trimming pared 1 base from V and 1 base from J, leaving 10 bases between. CDR3 DNA sequence: TGTGCCTGGAGTGCGACCACATGGAACACTGAAGCTTTCTTT. It translates to CAWSATTWNTEAFF.

As DNA, the CDR3 is TGCGCCAGCAGCCAATTGGGACAGAATATCAACACCATATATTTT. Its protein product is CASSQLGQNINTIYF. V and J are TRBV4-1 and TRBJ1-3; 7 nucleotides line up with TRBD1. In germline, CDR1 is MGHRA, CDR2 YSYEKL. The CDR3 totals 15 residues. The J segment lost 7 bases and the V segment lost 2 bases, leaving 8 bases of the junction unmatched.

V gene TRBV29-1 combines with J gene TRBJ2-1; 7 bases are shared with TRBD2. With 1 base clipped from V and 5 bases from J, the junction kept 2 bases outside the gene matches. CDR3 length: 13 amino acids. Germline V gene lookup returns CDR1 SQVTM and CDR2 ANQGSEA. The CDR3 coding sequence is TGCAGCGTTGAAGGCGGGAGAGACAATGAGCAGTTCTTC. This sequence encodes CSVEGGRDNEQFF.

This chain uses TRBV4-1 with TRBJ2-7; the D gene could be TRBD1 or TRBD2 (5 bases each). V lost 0 bases, J lost 6 bases, and 21 bases lay in between. Germline CDR1 is MGHRA and CDR2 is YSYEKL. This CDR3 is 17 amino acids long. This CDR3 is CASSQDRTREFQGEQYF. CDR3 DNA: TGCGCCAGCAGCCAAGATAGGACCCGGGAATTCCAGGGCGAGCAGTACTTC.

CDR3 protein: CASTLTGRNGYTF. The CDR3 DNA sequence: TGTGCCAGCACCTTGACAGGGAGAAATGGCTACACCTTC. V and J are TRBV6-5 and TRBJ1-2; the match to TRBD1 covers 7 bases. Trimming at V came to 7 bases and at J to 6 bases, leaving 8 bases not matched to a gene. CDR1 and CDR2 from the germline V gene are MNHEY and SVGAGI. The length of the CDR3 is 13 residues.

The chain carries TRBV4-2 and TRBJ2-5, with 9 bases fitting TRBD2. Unmatched junction bases numbered 2, after V lost 2 bases and J lost 7 bases. This CDR3 contains 13 residues. Germline CDR1 and CDR2: LGHNA and YNFKEQ. CDR3 DNA sequence: TGTGCCAGCAGCCAAAAAGCGGGGGGGACCCAGTACTTC. This encodes CASSQKAGGTQYF.

V usage is TRBV6-1 and J usage is TRBJ1-4; D call uncertain. This CDR3 has 13 residues. V gave up 5 bases and J gave up 5 bases, with 9 bases separating them. CDR1 MNHNS and CDR2 SASEGT come from the germline V gene. This CDR3 reads CASSNSRNEKLFF. DNA for the CDR3: TGTGCCAGCAGTAACAGCAGAAATGAAAAACTGTTTTTT.

The V call is TRBV5-5, the J call TRBJ2-7, with D uncertain. The CDR3 is made up of 15 amino acids. The V gene lost 0 bases and the J gene lost 5 bases, with 15 bases spanning the gap. Germline CDR1 SGHKS, CDR2 YYEKEE (reference sequence). The CDR3 DNA reads as TGTGCCAGCAGCTTGGCGGTTTTCGAGACGGACGAGCAGTACTTC. Translated: CASSLAVFETDEQYF. Full variable domain (missing parts from reference TRBV5-5 and TRBJ2-7): DAGVTQSPTHLIKTRGQQVTLRCSPISGHKSVSWYQQVLGQGPQFIFQYYEKEERGRGNFPDRFSARQFPNYSSELNVNALLLGDSALYLCASSLAVFETDEQYFGPGTRLTVT.